The entry below describes one TCR beta chain. Its antigen is unknown. The sample comes from a study of cytomegalovirus exposure and HLA in healthy donors. With 60 Vbeta and 13 Jbeta primers, the PCR was carried out. Data came from immunoSEQ multiplex PCR; TCRdb stores just in-frame clones and leaves some out. The sample shows about 140,000 clones, 65% to 70% of them seen only once. Study-wide points: A later analysis reported that several of the most significant clusters appeared to be linked to common viral pathogens, among them Epstein-Barr virus. Most subjects had HLA-A and HLA-B alleles reportedly predicted accurately by TCR beta sequences.

V lost 2 bases and J 1 base, leaving 12 bases between the germline ends. The germline V gene encodes CDR1 KGHSH and CDR2 LQKENI. The CDR3 is 16 residues long. The sequence was obtained from a young man in good health and CMV-seropositive. The chain couples TRBV18 to TRBJ1-5, with D possibly TRBD1 on 5 matching bases. Input material: PBMCs. The CDR3 nucleotides read TGTGCCAGCTCACCATTCTCCAGGGAAAGCAATCAGCCCCAGCATTTT. Translated: CASSPFSRESNQPQHF.